The rows below give T cell receptor beta chains drawn from one sample of a study of blood T cell repertoires in COVID-19. Sequencing was performed with immunoSEQ multiplex PCR; in TCRdb, only in-frame clones are kept and a portion is missing. The sample records some 240,000 clones, approximately 90% being singletons. Sequencing was carried out using peripheral blood. These receptors all come from a man aged 60 to 69 with COVID-19, enrolled during active disease. Each CDR3 is given with its conserved first and last residue. The D gene is left open where the match is weak. The size of a clone is reported for some rows only, either as once, few or many, or as a class for expanded clones.

D gene | CDR3 length | J gene | V gene | clone size | CDR3 protein | CDR3 DNA
- | 15 | TRBJ1-2 | TRBV2 | - | CASSARGGEGYGYTF | TGTGCCAGCAGTGCCCGGGGAGGGGAGGGCTATGGCTACACCTTC
TRBD1 | 16 | TRBJ1-2 | TRBV12-5 | - | CASGSTPGQSSYGYTF | TGTGCTAGTGGTTCCACTCCGGGACAGTCGTCCTATGGCTACACCTTC
- | 14 | TRBJ1-5 | TRBV20-1 | - | CSASPRAGNQPQHF | TGCAGTGCTAGTCCGCGGGCAGGTAATCAGCCCCAGCATTTT
- | 13 | TRBJ2-3 | TRBV7-2 | - | CASSLGQTDTQYF | TGTGCCAGCAGCTTGGGGCAGACAGATACGCAGTATTTT
TRBD1 | 15 | TRBJ2-7 | TRBV5-1 | - | CASNPTGVDSYEQYF | TGCGCCAGCAACCCGACAGGGGTAGACTCCTACGAGCAGTACTTC
TRBD1 | 16 | TRBJ2-7 | TRBV18 | - | CASSPVQTGVQVEQYF | TGTGCCAGCTCACCAGTACAGACAGGGGTTCAGGTCGAGCAGTACTTC
TRBD1 | 20 | TRBJ1-5 | TRBV28 | - | CASSSTYASVGTGFNQPQHF | TGTGCCAGCAGTTCAACTTACGCCTCCGTCGGGACAGGGTTCAATCAGCCCCAGCATTTT
TRBD1 | 16 | TRBJ1-2 | TRBV30 | - | CAWSIRTGGAGYGYTF | TGTGCCTGGAGTATAAGGACAGGGGGCGCTGGCTATGGCTACACCTTC
TRBD2 | 15 | TRBJ2-1 | TRBV5-1 | - | CASSKTSGGAGEQFF | TGCGCCAGCAGCAAAACTAGCGGGGGGGCTGGTGAGCAGTTCTTC
- | 16 | TRBJ1-4 | TRBV15 | few | CATSRDLGRGPEKLFF | TGTGCCACCAGCAGAGATTTGGGCAGGGGTCCTGAAAAACTGTTTTTT
- | 16 | TRBJ2-2 | TRBV28 | - | CASSITGFANTGELFF | TGTGCCAGCAGTATTACAGGGTTCGCGAACACCGGGGAGCTGTTTTTT
- | 14 | TRBJ1-5 | TRBV19 | - | CASSFRGGNQPQHF | TGTGCCAGTAGTTTCCGCGGGGGCAATCAGCCCCAGCATTTT
- | 16 | TRBJ2-5 | TRBV7-9 | once | CASSLGRGHKQETQYF | TGTGCCAGCAGCTTAGGTAGGGGACACAAACAAGAGACCCAGTACTTC
- | 16 | TRBJ2-1 | TRBV9 | - | CASSASTGNLYNEQFF | TGTGCCAGCAGCGCTTCCACGGGGAACCTCTACAATGAGCAGTTCTTC
TRBD1 | 15 | TRBJ1-2 | TRBV2 | few | CASSLRTGSSYGYTF | TGTGCCAGCAGTCTACGGACAGGCTCTAGCTATGGCTACACCTTC
TRBD2 | 15 | TRBJ2-7 | TRBV27 | once | CASAYGTSGSYEQYF | TGTGCCAGCGCGTACGGCACTAGCGGGAGTTACGAGCAGTACTTC
TRBD1 | 11 | TRBJ2-7 | TRBV20-1 | - | CRTGGHYEQYF | TGCAGAACAGGGGGACACTACGAGCAGTACTTC
- | 13 | TRBJ1-1 | TRBV10-3 | - | CAISRRSNTEAFF | TGTGCCATCAGCCGCAGGTCGAACACTGAAGCTTTCTTT
- | 14 | TRBJ2-3 | TRBV4-3 | - | CASSQDGGPDTQYF | TGCGCCAGCAGCCAAGATGGAGGGCCAGATACGCAGTATTTT
TRBD1 | 15 | TRBJ1-4 | TRBV28 | - | CASSFSGTGMVQLFF | TGTGCCAGCAGCTTTTCCGGGACAGGGATGGTACAACTGTTTTTT
- | 18 | TRBJ1-1 | TRBV15 | - | CATSRARAGSTRGTEAFF | TGTGCCACCAGCCGCGCTAGAGCAGGTTCCACACGGGGCACTGAAGCTTTCTTT
- | 15 | TRBJ1-1 | TRBV7-2 | - | CASSLKVGGFTEAFF | TGTGCCAGCAGCCTAAAGGTAGGGGGTTTCACTGAAGCTTTCTTT
- | 11 | TRBJ2-3 | TRBV20-1 | once | CSAHRADTQYF | TGCAGTGCTCACAGAGCAGATACGCAGTATTTT
- | 11 | TRBJ2-1 | TRBV2 | once | CASRGGNEQFF | TGTGCCAGCAGGGGGGGTAATGAGCAGTTCTTC
- | 14 | TRBJ1-3 | TRBV9 | - | CASSVLDTRNTIYF | TGTGCCAGCAGCGTCTTGGACACTAGAAACACCATATATTTT
- | 15 | TRBJ1-3 | TRBV4-3 | - | CASSQESGSGNTIYF | TGCGCCAGCAGCCAAGAGTCGGGCTCTGGAAACACCATATATTTT
TRBD1 | 15 | TRBJ2-1 | TRBV14 | - | CASNPTGTGGAEQFF | TGTGCCAGCAACCCAACCGGGACAGGGGGGGCTGAGCAGTTCTTC
TRBD1 | 13 | TRBJ1-3 | TRBV3-1/TRBV3-2 | - | CASSGTVGNTIYF | TGTGCCAGCAGCGGGACAGTGGGAAACACCATATATTTT
- | 10 | TRBJ2-7 | TRBV7-3 | once | CASSHYEQYF | TGTGCCAGCAGCCACTACGAGCAGTACTTC
TRBD2 | 16 | TRBJ2-1 | TRBV19 | once | CASSFTAGAGYNEQFF | TGTGCCAGTAGCTTTACCGCGGGAGCGGGGTACAATGAGCAGTTCTTC
- | 17 | TRBJ2-7 | TRBV5-8 | - | CASSFNRRRRYSYEQYF | TGTGCCAGCAGCTTCAACCGGAGGCGGCGATACTCCTACGAGCAGTACTTC
TRBD1 | 15 | TRBJ2-1 | TRBV7-6 | - | CASSLGQGAYNEQFF | TGTGCCAGCAGCTTAGGACAGGGGGCCTACAATGAGCAGTTCTTC
- | 13 | TRBJ2-1 | TRBV5-1 | - | CASSLGLSNEQFF | TGCGCCAGCAGCTTGGGACTAAGCAATGAGCAGTTCTTC
TRBD2 | 16 | TRBJ2-7 | TRBV4-2 | - | CASSQALLAGSYEQYF | TGTGCCAGCAGCCAAGCACTACTAGCGGGGTCCTACGAGCAGTACTTC
TRBD1 | 19 | TRBJ2-6 | TRBV27 | - | CASSQPPGQILGGANVLTF | TGTGCCAGCAGTCAACCTCCGGGACAGATCTTGGGAGGGGCCAACGTCCTGACTTTC
TRBD2 | 14 | TRBJ2-1 | TRBV5-4 | - | CAKSTAGAYNEQFF | TGTGCCAAGAGTACAGCGGGAGCCTACAATGAGCAGTTCTTC
TRBD2 | 13 | TRBJ2-3 | TRBV4-1 | - | CASSHPGGDTQYF | TGCGCCAGCAGCCATCCGGGGGGGGATACGCAGTATTTT
TRBD2 | 16 | TRBJ2-3 | TRBV20-1 | - | CSASRISGRAGDTQYF | TGCAGTGCTAGTCGTATTAGCGGGAGGGCCGGGGATACGCAGTATTTT